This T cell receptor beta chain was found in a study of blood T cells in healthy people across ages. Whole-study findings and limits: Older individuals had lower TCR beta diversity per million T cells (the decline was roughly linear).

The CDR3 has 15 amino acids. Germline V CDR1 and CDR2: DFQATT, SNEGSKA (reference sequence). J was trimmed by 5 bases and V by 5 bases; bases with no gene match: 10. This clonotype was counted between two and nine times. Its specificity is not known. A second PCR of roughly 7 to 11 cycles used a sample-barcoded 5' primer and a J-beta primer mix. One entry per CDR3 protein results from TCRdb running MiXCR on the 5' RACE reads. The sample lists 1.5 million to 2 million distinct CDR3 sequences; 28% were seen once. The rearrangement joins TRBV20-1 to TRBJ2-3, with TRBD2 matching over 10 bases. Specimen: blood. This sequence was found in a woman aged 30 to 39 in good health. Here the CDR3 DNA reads TGCAGTGCTTCCTCGAGCGGGAGGGCGGTAGATACGCAGTATTTT. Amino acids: CSASSSGRAVDTQYF.